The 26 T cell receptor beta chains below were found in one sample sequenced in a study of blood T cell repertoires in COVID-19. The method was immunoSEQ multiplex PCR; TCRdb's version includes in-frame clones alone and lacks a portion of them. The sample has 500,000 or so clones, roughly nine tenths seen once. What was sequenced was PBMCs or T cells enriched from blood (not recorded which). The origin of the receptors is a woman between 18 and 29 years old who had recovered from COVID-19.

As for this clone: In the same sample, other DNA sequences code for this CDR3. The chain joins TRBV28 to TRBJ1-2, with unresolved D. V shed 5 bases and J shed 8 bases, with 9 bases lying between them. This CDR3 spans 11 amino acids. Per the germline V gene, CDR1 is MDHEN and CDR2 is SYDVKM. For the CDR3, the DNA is TGTGCCAGCAGTCCCTCTCGGGGCTACACCTTC. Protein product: CASSPSRGYTF.

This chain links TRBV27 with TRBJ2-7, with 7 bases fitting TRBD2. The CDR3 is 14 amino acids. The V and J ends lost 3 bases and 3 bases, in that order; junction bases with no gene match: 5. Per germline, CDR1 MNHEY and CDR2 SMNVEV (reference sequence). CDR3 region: CASSFRGGSYEQYF. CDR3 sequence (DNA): TGTGCCAGCAGTTTCCGGGGAGGGAGCTACGAGCAGTACTTC.

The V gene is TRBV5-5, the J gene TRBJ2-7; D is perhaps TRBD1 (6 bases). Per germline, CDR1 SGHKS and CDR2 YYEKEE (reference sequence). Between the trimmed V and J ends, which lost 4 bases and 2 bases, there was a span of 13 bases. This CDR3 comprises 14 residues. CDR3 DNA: TGTGCCAGCAGCCTATTGACAGGACCCTACGAGCAGTACTTC. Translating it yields CASSLLTGPYEQYF.

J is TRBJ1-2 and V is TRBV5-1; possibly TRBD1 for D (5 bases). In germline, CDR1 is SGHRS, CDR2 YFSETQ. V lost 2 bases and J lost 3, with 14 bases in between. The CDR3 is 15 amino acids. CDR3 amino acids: CASSLLTGTDYGYTF. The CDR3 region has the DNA TGCGCCAGCAGCTTACTAACCGGGACTGACTATGGCTACACCTTC.

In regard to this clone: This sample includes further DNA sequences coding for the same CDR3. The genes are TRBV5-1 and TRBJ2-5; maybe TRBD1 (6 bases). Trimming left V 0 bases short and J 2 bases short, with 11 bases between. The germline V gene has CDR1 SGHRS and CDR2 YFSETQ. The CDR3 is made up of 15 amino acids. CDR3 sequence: CASSLGPGQQETQYF. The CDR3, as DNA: TGCGCCAGCAGCTTGGGCCCTGGACAGCAAGAGACCCAGTACTTC. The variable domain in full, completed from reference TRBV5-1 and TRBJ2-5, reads KAGVTQTPRYLIKTRGQQVTLSCSPISGHRSVSWYQQTPGQGLQFLFEYFSETQRNKGNFPGRFSGRQFSNSRSEMNVSTLELGDSALYLCASSLGPGQQETQYFGPGTRLLVL.

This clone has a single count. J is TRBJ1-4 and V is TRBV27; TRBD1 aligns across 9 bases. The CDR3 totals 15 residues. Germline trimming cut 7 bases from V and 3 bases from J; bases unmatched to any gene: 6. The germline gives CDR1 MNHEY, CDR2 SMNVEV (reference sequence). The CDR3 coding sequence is TGTGCCAGCACCGACAGGGGGGGGCCTAATGAAAAACTGTTTTTT. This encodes CASTDRGGPNEKLFF. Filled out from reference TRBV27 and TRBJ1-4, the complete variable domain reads EAQVTQNPRYLITVTGKKLTVTCSQNMNHEYMSWYRQDPGLGLRQIYYSMNVEVTDKGDVPEGYKVSRKEKRNFPLILESPSPNQTSLYFCASTDRGGPNEKLFFGSGTQLSVL.

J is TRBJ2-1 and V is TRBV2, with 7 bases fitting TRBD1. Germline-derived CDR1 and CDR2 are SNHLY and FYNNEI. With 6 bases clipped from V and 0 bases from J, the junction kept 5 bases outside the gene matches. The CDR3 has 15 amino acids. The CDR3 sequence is CASSAGTASYNEQFF. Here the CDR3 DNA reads TGTGCCAGCAGCGCCGGGACAGCCTCCTACAATGAGCAGTTCTTC.

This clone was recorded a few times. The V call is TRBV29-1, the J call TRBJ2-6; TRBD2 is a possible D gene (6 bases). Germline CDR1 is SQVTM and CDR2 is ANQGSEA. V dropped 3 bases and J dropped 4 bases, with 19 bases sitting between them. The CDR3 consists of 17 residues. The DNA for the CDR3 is TGCAGCGTTGATCCCATTGGTCGGGAGACCGGGGCCAACGTCCTGACTTTC. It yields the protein CSVDPIGRETGANVLTF.

The chain's CDR3 is CASSSSWGADTQYF. The CDR3 bases are TGTGCCAGCAGCTCGTCCTGGGGGGCAGATACGCAGTATTTT. This chain connects TRBV5-8 to TRBJ2-3; perhaps TRBD2 as D (6 bases). With 3 bases removed from V and 4 bases from J, the gap between germline ends came to 12 bases. CDR3 size: 14 residues. CDR1 and CDR2 from the germline V gene are SGHTS and YDEGEE. Based on the CDR3 plus reference TRBV5-8 and TRBJ2-3, the full variable domain is EAGVTQSPTHLIKTRGQQATLRCSPISGHTSVYWYQQALGLGLQFLLWYDEGEERNRGNFPPRFSGRQFPNYSSELNVNALELEDSALYLCASSSSWGADTQYFGPGTRLTVL.

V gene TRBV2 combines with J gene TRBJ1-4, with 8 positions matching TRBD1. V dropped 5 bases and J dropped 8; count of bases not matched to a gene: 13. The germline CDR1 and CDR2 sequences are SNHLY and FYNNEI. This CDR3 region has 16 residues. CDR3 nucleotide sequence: TGTGCCAGCAGTCACCCAGGGGGCAGGGTTAACGAAAAACTGTTTTTT. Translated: CASSHPGGRVNEKLFF.

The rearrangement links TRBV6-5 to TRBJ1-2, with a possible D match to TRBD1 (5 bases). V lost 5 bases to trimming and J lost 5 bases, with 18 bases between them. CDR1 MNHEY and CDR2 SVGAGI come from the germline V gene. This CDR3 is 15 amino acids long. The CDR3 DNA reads TGTGCCAGCAGTCCGGTGGGCAGGGAGGGGTATGGCTACACCTTC. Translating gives CASSPVGREGYGYTF.

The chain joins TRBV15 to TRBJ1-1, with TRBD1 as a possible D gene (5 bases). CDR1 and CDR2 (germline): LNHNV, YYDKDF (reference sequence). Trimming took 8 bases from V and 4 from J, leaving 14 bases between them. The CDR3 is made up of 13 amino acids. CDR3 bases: TGTGCCACCGAGAAGCCGGGGGGCACTGAAGCTTTCTTT. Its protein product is CATEKPGGTEAFF.

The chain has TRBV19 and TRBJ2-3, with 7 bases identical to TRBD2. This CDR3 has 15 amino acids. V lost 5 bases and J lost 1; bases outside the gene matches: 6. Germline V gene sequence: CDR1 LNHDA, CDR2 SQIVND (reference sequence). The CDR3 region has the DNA TGTGCCAGTAGTGATGGTCGGGGGGGCACAGATACGCAGTATTTT. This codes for CASSDGRGGTDTQYF.

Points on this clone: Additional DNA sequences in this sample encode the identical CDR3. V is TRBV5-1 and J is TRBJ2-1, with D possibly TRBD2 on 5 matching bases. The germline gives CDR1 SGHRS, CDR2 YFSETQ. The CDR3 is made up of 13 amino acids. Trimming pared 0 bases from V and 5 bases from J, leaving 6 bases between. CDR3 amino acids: CASSLERDNEQFF. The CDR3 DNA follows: TGCGCCAGCAGCTTGGAGAGGGACAATGAGCAGTTCTTC.

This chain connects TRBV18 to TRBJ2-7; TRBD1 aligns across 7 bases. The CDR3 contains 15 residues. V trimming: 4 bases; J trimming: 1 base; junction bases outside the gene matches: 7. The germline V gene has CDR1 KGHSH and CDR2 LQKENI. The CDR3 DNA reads TGTGCCAGCTCACTAAACAGGGGTGAGTCCTACGAGCAGTACTTC. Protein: CASSLNRGESYEQYF.

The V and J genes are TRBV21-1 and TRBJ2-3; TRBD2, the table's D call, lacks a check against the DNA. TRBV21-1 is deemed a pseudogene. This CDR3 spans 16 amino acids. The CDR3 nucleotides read TGTGCCAGCAGCAAAGAACGGGGGGGAAGGACAGATACGCAGTATTTT. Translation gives CASSKERGGRTDTQYF.

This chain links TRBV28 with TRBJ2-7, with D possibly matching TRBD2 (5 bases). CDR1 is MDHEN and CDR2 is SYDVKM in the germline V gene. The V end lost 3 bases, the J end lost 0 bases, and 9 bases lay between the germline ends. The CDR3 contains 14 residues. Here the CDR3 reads CASSFKGSSYEQYF. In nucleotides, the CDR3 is TGTGCCAGCAGTTTCAAAGGGAGCTCCTACGAGCAGTACTTC.

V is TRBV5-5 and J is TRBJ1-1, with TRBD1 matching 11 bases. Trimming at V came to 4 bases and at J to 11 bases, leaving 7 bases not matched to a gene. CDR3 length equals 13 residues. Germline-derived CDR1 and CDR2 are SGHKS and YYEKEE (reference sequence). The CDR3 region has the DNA TGTGCCAGCAGCACCGGGACAGGGGGGTCGGCTTTCTTT. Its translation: CASSTGTGGSAFF.

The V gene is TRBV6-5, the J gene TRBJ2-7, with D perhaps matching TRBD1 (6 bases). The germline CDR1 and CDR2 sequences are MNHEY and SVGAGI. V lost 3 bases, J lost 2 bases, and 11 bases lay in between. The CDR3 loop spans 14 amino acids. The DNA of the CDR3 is TGTGCCAGCAGTTATTTTGGACAGCCCTACGAGCAGTACTTC. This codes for CASSYFGQPYEQYF.

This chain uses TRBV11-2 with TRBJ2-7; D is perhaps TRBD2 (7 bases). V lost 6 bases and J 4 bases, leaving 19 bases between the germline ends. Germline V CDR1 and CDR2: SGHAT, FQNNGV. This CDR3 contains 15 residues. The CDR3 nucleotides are TGTGCCAGCAGTATGGGCCCGGGGGGCGGTTACGAGCAGTACTTC. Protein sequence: CASSMGPGGGYEQYF.

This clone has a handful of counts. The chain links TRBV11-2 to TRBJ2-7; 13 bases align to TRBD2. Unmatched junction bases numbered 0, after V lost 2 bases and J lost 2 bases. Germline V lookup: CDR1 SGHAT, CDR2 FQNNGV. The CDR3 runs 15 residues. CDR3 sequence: CASSLTSGGAYEQYF. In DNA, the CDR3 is TGTGCCAGCAGCTTAACTAGCGGGGGGGCCTACGAGCAGTACTTC.

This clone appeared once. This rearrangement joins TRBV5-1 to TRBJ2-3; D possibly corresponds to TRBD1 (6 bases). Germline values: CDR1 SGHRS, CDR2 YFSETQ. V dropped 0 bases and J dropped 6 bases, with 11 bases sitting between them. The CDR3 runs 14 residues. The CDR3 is CASSLDRVMDTQYF. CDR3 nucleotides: TGCGCCAGCAGCTTGGACAGGGTAATGGATACGCAGTATTTT.

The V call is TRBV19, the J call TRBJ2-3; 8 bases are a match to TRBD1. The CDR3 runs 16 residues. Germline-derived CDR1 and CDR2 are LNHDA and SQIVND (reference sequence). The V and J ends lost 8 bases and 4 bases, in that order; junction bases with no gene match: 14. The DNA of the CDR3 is TGTGCCAGTCACACACCCGGACAGGGTGTCTCAGATACGCAGTATTTT. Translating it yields CASHTPGQGVSDTQYF.

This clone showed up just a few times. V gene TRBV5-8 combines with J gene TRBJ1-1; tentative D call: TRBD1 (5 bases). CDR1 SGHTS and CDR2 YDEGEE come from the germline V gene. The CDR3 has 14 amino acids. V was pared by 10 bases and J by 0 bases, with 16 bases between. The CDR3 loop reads CAGGKTYMNTEAFF. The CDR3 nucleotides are TGTGCCGGGGGGAAGACCTACATGAACACTGAAGCTTTCTTT.

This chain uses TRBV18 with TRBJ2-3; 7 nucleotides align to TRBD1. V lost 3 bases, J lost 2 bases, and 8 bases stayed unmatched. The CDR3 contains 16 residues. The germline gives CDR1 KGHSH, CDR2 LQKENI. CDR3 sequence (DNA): TGTGCCAGCTCACCCTACGACAGGGCCTCCACAGATACGCAGTATTTT. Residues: CASSPYDRASTDTQYF.

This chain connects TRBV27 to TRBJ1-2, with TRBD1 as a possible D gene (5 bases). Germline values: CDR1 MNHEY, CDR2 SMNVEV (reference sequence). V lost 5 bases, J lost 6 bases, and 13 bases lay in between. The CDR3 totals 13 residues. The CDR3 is CASSLSPGDGYTF. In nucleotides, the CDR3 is TGTGCCAGCAGTCTCTCCCCGGGGGATGGCTACACCTTC.